Listed here are 27 T cell receptor beta chains from one sample, sequenced in a study of cytomegalovirus exposure and HLA in healthy donors. The PCR was carried out with 60 Vbeta primers and 13 Jbeta primers. Sequenced by immunoSEQ multiplex PCR; TCRdb stores in-frame clones only, minus some. The data hold around 180,000 clones, with more than 65% observed a single time. Sequenced material: PBMCs. The source of these receptors is a woman in her fifties or sixties in good health and CMV-seronegative.

This clone was seen a few times. The chain employs TRBV2 and TRBJ1-1; tentatively, D is TRBD1 (5 bases). CDR1 and CDR2 from the germline V gene are SNHLY and FYNNEI. The ends were cut back, 6 bases at V and 5 bases at J, with 16 bases in the middle. The CDR3 spans 14 residues. CDR3 coding DNA: TGTGCCAGCAGACCCGTCCGGGAGGGGACTGAAGCTTTCTTT. Protein product: CASRPVREGTEAFF.

The V call is TRBV7-8, the J call TRBJ2-1; 8 bases are a match to TRBD2. V dropped 4 bases and J dropped 9; count of bases not matched to a gene: 2. This CDR3 region has 12 residues. Germline V gene sequence: CDR1 SGHVS, CDR2 FQNEAQ. CDR3 coding DNA: TGTGCCAGCAGCTCGGGGGGGAGTGAGCAGTTCTTC. This encodes CASSSGGSEQFF.

This chain connects TRBV18 to TRBJ2-2, with no clear D. The CDR3 contains 15 residues. Looked up from germline, CDR1 is KGHSH and CDR2 is LQKENI. V was trimmed by 1 base and J by 1 base, leaving 7 bases between them. CDR3 in amino acids: CASSPLEQNTGELFF. Here the CDR3 DNA reads TGTGCCAGCTCACCACTTGAACAGAACACCGGGGAGCTGTTTTTT.

There are a few counts of this clone. The chain has TRBV30 and TRBJ2-7; a possible D gene is TRBD1 (6 bases). The CDR3 runs 13 residues. Germline V lookup: CDR1 GTSNPN, CDR2 SVGIG (reference sequence). Trimming pared 5 bases from V and 4 bases from J, leaving 15 bases between. The CDR3 spells CAWDTGTSYEQYF. The CDR3 DNA sequence: TGTGCCTGGGATACAGGGACCAGTTACGAGCAGTACTTC.

The rearrangement links TRBV5-3 to TRBJ2-7, with a possible D match to TRBD2 (6 bases). TRBV5-3 belongs to the ORF category, with a function that is uncertain. This CDR3 region has 17 residues. The ends were cut back, 4 bases at V and 0 bases at J, with 20 bases in the middle. Here the CDR3 reads CARSVGVRRGSSYEQYF. CDR3 nucleotide sequence: TGTGCCAGAAGCGTGGGGGTCAGGCGGGGAAGCTCCTACGAGCAGTACTTC.

The chain is built from TRBV28 and TRBJ2-3; the match to TRBD2 covers 9 bases. Trimming cost V 3 bases and J 3 bases; bases outside gene matches: 7. Germline V gene data show CDR1 as MDHEN and CDR2 as SYDVKM. The CDR3 is 16 residues long. The CDR3 coding sequence is TGTGCCAGCAGTTTCCCCCCCAGCGGGGGGACAGATACGCAGTATTTT. Residues: CASSFPPSGGTDTQYF.

V is TRBV5-1 and J is TRBJ1-4, with 7 bases lining up with TRBD1. Germline CDR1 reads SGHRS; CDR2 reads YFSETQ. CDR3 size: 14 residues. V was clipped by 7 bases and J by 4 bases; unmatched bases: 7. The DNA for the CDR3 is TGCGCCAGCGCGAAGGGGGCCATTAATGAAAAACTGTTTTTT. Translation: CASAKGAINEKLFF.

This sequence joins TRBV6-1 and TRBJ2-6; possible D gene TRBD2, 7 bases. V was cut by 3 bases and J by 1 base, with 19 bases left in between. This CDR3 comprises 19 residues. CDR1 is MNHNS, CDR2 SASEGT, per germline. The CDR3 sequence: CASSEAGRGAGSGANVLTF. The CDR3 DNA follows: TGTGCCAGCAGTGAGGCAGGACGGGGGGCAGGTTCTGGGGCCAACGTCCTGACTTTC.

This clone has only one observation. The junction and the germline gene differ at one end; a read error may be behind it. The chain uses TRBV11-2 and TRBJ2-5; 9 bases are a match to TRBD2. Germline assignment: CDR1 SGHAT and CDR2 FQNNGV. This CDR3 is built from 17 residues. The CDR3 nucleotides read TGTGCCAACAGCTTAGGCCCCAGTGGCGGGGGGGCGCAGACCCAGTACTTC. Residues: CANSLGPSGGGAQTQYF.

V usage is TRBV7-9 and J usage is TRBJ2-3; a possible D gene is TRBD1 (5 bases). Per the germline V gene, CDR1 is SEHNR and CDR2 is FQNEAQ (reference sequence). This CDR3 contains 16 residues. V lost 3 bases to trimming and J lost 2 bases, with 15 bases between them. The CDR3 region is CASSFQEGADTDTQYF. The DNA of the CDR3 is TGTGCCAGCAGCTTCCAGGAAGGGGCAGACACAGATACGCAGTATTTT.

V usage is TRBV19 and J usage is TRBJ2-1; D is perhaps TRBD2 (6 bases). This CDR3 spans 14 amino acids. The germline V gene encodes CDR1 LNHDA and CDR2 SQIVND (reference sequence). Trimming took off 7 bases at V and 4 bases at J, with 14 bases between the two ends. The CDR3 coding sequence is TGTGCCAGTACTGGGACTCAAAAATACAATGAGCAGTTCTTC. It encodes CASTGTQKYNEQFF.

The chain is built from TRBV27 and TRBJ1-2; maybe TRBD1 (6 bases). Germline CDR1 and CDR2: MNHEY and SMNVEV (reference sequence). The CDR3 is 15 amino acids. V dropped 6 bases and J dropped 5 bases, with 19 bases sitting between them. The DNA of the CDR3 is TGTGCCAGCAGGGGCTCCGGGGGGCGCTGGTATGGCTACACCTTC. Its translation: CASRGSGGRWYGYTF.

The J gene is TRBJ2-7, the V gene TRBV12-1; the table's TRBD1 call for D was not verified on the DNA. TRBV12-1 is a listed pseudogene. The CDR3 runs 14 residues. The CDR3, as DNA: TGTGCCAGCAGCCCAGCGGACAGGAGCTACGAGCAGTACTTC. It is translated as CASSPADRSYEQYF.

This clone was counted a single time. The chain joins TRBV7-9 to TRBJ1-5, with 7 positions matching TRBD1. V trimming: 1 base; J trimming: 7 bases; junction bases outside the gene matches: 7. The CDR3 has 15 residues. The germline V gene has CDR1 SEHNR and CDR2 FQNEAQ (reference sequence). The CDR3 sequence: CASSLGDSRTQPQHF. The CDR3 region has the DNA TGTGCCAGCAGCTTAGGGGACAGTCGGACCCAGCCCCAGCATTTT.

The chain employs TRBV6-5 and TRBJ2-5; tentatively, D is TRBD1 (5 bases). The end of the DNA is better explained by TRBJ2-7, so the J call may be wrong. CDR1 is MNHEY, CDR2 SVGAGI, per germline. The CDR3 consists of 13 residues. Here the CDR3 DNA reads TGTGCCAGCAGTTACCGGCAGGGCTACGAGCAGTACTTC. Translating gives CASSYRQGYEQYF.

In this sample, this clone turned up a few times. V is TRBV18 and J is TRBJ2-7; D uncertain. Trimming pared 1 base from V and 7 bases from J, leaving 8 bases between. From germline, CDR1 is KGHSH and CDR2 LQKENI. CDR3 length: 12 residues. The CDR3 DNA sequence: TGTGCCAGCTCACCACGCGCAGGTGAGCAGTACTTC. This sequence encodes CASSPRAGEQYF.

This clone was detected a few times. The CDR3 DNA sequence: TGTGCCAGCAGTTACTCGACAAGTAGATACAATGAGCAGTTCTTC. This sequence encodes CASSYSTSRYNEQFF. The J gene is TRBJ2-1, the V gene TRBV6-5; D is unclear. The CDR3 is 15 amino acids. Trimming stripped 0 bases from V and 4 bases from J, with 10 bases between. The germline gives CDR1 MNHEY, CDR2 SVGAGI.

V is TRBV6-5 and J is TRBJ2-7; tentative D call: TRBD2 (5 bases). V lost 0 bases and J 7 bases, leaving 7 bases between the germline ends. The CDR3 sequence is 12 residues long. CDR1 is MNHEY, CDR2 SVGAGI, per germline. The CDR3 DNA follows: TGTGCCAGCAGTTACTCGCCGGGAGAGCAGTACTTC. Protein sequence: CASSYSPGEQYF.

This clone was counted a few times. J is TRBJ1-1 and V is TRBV6-6, with unresolved D. Germline assignment: CDR1 MNHNY and CDR2 SVGAGI (reference sequence). Trimming left V 6 bases short and J 6 bases short, with 8 bases between. The CDR3 is 11 residues long. Written as DNA, the CDR3 is TGTGCCAGCAGAGGAGGGCCTGAAGCTTTCTTT. Translated: CASRGGPEAFF.

The chain uses TRBV29-1 and TRBJ2-1; TRBD2 aligns across 16 bases. Trimming removed 6 bases from V and 9 bases from J; junction bases left unmatched: 11. CDR1 is SQVTM, CDR2 ANQGSEA, per germline. The CDR3 loop spans 16 amino acids. The CDR3 DNA reads TGCAGCGTGCCGAAGCCGGGACTAGCGGGAGGGAGTGAGCAGTTCTTC. It specifies CSVPKPGLAGGSEQFF.

The CDR3 spells CASSARDYAEQFF. Written as DNA, the CDR3 is TGTGCCAGCAGCGCACGGGACTATGCTGAGCAGTTCTTC. This chain uses TRBV7-2 with TRBJ2-1, with 7 bases fitting TRBD2. Germline CDR1 is SGHTA and CDR2 is FQGNSA. J was trimmed by 9 bases and V by 5 bases; bases with no gene match: 7. This CDR3 contains 13 residues.

The chain is built from TRBV7-2 and TRBJ2-3, with D hard to call. The germline V gene encodes CDR1 SGHTA and CDR2 FQGNSA. The CDR3 covers 14 residues. Trimming left V 2 bases short and J 4 bases short, with 10 bases between. CDR3 in amino acids: CASSLTSTADTQYF. In DNA form, the CDR3 reads TGTGCCAGCAGCTTAACGAGTACTGCAGATACGCAGTATTTT.

This clone was detected a few times. CDR3 residues: CASSQSSIGVRSGNTIYF. CDR3 coding DNA: TGTGCCAGCAGCCAATCTTCCATAGGGGTACGCTCTGGAAACACCATATATTTT. J is TRBJ1-3 and V is TRBV7-4, with a possible D match to TRBD1 (5 bases). The V end lost 5 bases, the J end lost 0 bases, and 20 bases lay between the germline ends. The germline V gene encodes CDR1 SGHVT and CDR2 SQSDAQ. CDR3 length: 18 residues.

About this clone itself: The identical CDR3 is also encoded by other nucleotide sequences in the sample. CDR3 sequence (DNA): TGTGCCAGCTCACCAGGGACAGGGTACGAGCAGTACTTC. Translation: CASSPGTGYEQYF. The V and J genes are TRBV18 and TRBJ2-7, with 9 bases matching TRBD1. V dropped 2 bases and J dropped 4; count of bases not matched to a gene: 0. CDR3 length: 13 residues. CDR1 KGHSH and CDR2 LQKENI come from the germline V gene.

The chain carries TRBV27 and TRBJ1-2; 7 bases match TRBD1. The length of the CDR3 is 12 residues. The germline CDR1 and CDR2 sequences are MNHEY and SMNVEV (reference sequence). The ends lost 6 bases at V and 2 bases at J; junction bases unmatched: 0. The CDR3 protein is CASRGQNYGYTF. The CDR3 coding sequence is TGTGCCAGCAGGGGACAGAACTATGGCTACACCTTC.

The chain combines TRBV15 with TRBJ1-5; 7 bases are a match to TRBD1. Germline CDR1 is LNHNV and CDR2 is YYDKDF (reference sequence). This CDR3 comprises 17 residues. V lost 3 bases, J lost 2 bases, and 10 bases stayed unmatched. The CDR3 sequence: CATSSYRGTIRNQPQHF. Written as DNA, the CDR3 is TGTGCCACCAGCAGCTACAGGGGCACCATACGCAATCAGCCCCAGCATTTT.

The chain links TRBV5-1 to TRBJ1-3; D perhaps matches TRBD1 (5 bases). The CDR3 loop spans 16 amino acids. CDR1 and CDR2 (germline): SGHRS, YFSETQ. V dropped 5 bases and J dropped 2 bases, with 17 bases sitting between them. The CDR3 DNA reads TGCGCCAGCAGTCCCCGCGCCGGGACTGCTGGAAACACCATATATTTT. This gives the protein CASSPRAGTAGNTIYF.